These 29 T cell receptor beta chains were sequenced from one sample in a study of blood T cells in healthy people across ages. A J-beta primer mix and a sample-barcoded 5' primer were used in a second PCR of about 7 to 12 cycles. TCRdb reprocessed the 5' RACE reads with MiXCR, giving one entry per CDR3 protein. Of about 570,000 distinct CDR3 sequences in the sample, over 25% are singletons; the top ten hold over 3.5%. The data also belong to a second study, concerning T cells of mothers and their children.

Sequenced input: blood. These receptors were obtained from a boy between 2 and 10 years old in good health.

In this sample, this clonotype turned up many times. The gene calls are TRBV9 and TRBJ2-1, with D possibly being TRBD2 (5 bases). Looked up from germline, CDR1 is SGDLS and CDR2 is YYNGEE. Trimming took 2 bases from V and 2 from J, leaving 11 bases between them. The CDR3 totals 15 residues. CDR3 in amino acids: CASSVGSIAYNEQFF. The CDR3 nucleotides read TGTGCCAGCAGCGTGGGGAGCATCGCCTACAATGAGCAGTTCTTC.

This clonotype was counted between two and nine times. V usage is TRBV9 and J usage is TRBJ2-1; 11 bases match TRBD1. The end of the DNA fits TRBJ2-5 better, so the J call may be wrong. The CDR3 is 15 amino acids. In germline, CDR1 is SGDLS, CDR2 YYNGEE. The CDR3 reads CASSAGTGGGETQYF. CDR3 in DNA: TGTGCCAGCAGCGCCGGGACAGGGGGAGGAGAGACCCAGTACTTC.

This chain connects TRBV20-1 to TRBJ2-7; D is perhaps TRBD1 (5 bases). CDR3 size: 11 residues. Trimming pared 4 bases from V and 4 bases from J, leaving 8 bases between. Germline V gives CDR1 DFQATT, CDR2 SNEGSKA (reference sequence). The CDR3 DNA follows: TGCAGTGCTACAGGGATGTACGAGCAGTACTTC. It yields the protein CSATGMYEQYF.

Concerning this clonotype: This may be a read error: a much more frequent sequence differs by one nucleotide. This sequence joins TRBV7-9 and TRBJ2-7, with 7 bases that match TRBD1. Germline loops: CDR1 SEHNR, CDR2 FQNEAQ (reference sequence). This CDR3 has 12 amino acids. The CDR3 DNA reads TGTACCAGCAGCCGACAGGGCTACGAGCAGTACTTC. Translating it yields CTSSRQGYEQYF.

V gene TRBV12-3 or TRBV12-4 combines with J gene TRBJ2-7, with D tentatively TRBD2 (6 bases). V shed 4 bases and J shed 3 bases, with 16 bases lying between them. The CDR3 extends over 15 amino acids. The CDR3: CASSSAGTGIYEQYF. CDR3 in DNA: TGTGCCAGCAGTTCAGCCGGGACTGGAATCTACGAGCAGTACTTC.

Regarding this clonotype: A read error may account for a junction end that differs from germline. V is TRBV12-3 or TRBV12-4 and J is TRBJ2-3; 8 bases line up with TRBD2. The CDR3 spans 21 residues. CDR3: CASSSPDLTGGGTRETDAQYF. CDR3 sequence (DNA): TGTGCCAGCAGTTCCCCGGACCTGACGGGCGGGGGGACACGAGAAACAGATGCGCAGTATTTT.

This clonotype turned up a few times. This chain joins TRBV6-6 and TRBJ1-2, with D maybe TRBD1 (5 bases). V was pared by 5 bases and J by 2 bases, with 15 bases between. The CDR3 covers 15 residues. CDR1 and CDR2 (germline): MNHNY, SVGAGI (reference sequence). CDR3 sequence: CASSASPTVNYGYTF. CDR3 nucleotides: TGTGCCAGCAGTGCATCCCCGACAGTCAACTATGGCTACACCTTC.

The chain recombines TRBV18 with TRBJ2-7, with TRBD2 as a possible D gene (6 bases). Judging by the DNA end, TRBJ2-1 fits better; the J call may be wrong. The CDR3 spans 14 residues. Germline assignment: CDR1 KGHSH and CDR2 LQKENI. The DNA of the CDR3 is TGTGCCAGCTCACCAAGGCGGGAAGGGAATGAGCAGTTCTTC. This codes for CASSPRREGNEQFF.

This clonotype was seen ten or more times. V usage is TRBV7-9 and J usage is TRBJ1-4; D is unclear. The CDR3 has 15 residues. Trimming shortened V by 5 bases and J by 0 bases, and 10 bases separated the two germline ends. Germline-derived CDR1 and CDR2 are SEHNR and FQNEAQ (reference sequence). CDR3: CASSLVGATNEKLFF. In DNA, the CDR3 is TGTGCCAGCAGCCTGGTCGGAGCAACTAATGAAAAACTGTTTTTT.

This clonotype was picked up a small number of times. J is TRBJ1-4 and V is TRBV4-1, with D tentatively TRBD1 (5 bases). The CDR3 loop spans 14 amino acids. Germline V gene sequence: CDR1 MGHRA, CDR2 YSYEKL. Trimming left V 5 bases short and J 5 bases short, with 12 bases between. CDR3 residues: CASSGRGGNEKLFF. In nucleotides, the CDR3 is TGCGCCAGCAGCGGGAGGGGTGGAAATGAAAAACTGTTTTTT.

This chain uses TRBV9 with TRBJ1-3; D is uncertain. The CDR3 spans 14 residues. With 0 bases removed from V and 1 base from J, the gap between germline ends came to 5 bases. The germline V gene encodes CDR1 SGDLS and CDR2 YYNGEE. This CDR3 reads CASSVDGSGNTIYF. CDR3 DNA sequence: TGTGCCAGCAGCGTAGATGGGTCTGGAAACACCATATATTTT.

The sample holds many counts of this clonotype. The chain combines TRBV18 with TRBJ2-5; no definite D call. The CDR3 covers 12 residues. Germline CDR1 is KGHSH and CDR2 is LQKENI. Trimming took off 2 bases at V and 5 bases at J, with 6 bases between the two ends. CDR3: CASSPSPETQYF. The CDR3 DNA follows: TGTGCCAGCTCACCATCCCCGGAGACCCAGTACTTC.

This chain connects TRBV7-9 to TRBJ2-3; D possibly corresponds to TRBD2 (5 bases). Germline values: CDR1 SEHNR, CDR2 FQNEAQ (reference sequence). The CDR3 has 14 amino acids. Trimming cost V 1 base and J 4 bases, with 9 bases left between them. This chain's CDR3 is CASSLGTRADTQYF. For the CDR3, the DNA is TGTGCCAGCAGCTTAGGAACTAGAGCAGATACGCAGTATTTT.

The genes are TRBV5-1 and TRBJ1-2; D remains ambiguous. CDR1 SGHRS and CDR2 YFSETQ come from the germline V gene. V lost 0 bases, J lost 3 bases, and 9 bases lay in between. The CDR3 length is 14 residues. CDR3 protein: CASSLDSRDYGYTF. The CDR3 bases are TGCGCCAGCAGCTTGGATTCCAGAGACTATGGCTACACCTTC.

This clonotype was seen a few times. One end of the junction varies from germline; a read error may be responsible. Here the CDR3 DNA reads TGTGCCAGCAGCCAAGAGGGGGCCTACTGGCTCTTC. It specifies CASSQEGAYWLF. This chain links TRBV3-1 with TRBJ2-1, with D possibly TRBD1 on 6 matching bases. The CDR3 length is 12 residues. Germline V gene data show CDR1 as LGHDT and CDR2 as YNNKEL (reference sequence).

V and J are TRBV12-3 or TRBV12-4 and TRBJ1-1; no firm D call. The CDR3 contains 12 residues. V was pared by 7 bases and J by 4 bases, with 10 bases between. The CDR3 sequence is CASTLIGTEAFF. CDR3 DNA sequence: TGTGCCAGCACTCTTATAGGCACTGAAGCTTTCTTT.

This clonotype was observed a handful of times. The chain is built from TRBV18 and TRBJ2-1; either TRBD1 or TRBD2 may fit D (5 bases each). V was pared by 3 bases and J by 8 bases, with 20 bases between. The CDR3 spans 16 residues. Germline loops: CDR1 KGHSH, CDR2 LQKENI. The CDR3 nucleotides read TGTGCCAGCTCACCGCCGGGACGATTAATCTGGGATGAGCAGTTCTTC. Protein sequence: CASSPPGRLIWDEQFF.

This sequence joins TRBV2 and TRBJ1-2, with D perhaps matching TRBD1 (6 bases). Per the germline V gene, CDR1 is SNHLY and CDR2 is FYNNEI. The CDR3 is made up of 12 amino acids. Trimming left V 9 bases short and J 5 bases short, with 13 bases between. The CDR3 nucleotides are TGTGCCAGAGGGGGGGGAAGTTATGGCTACACCTTC. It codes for CARGGGSYGYTF.

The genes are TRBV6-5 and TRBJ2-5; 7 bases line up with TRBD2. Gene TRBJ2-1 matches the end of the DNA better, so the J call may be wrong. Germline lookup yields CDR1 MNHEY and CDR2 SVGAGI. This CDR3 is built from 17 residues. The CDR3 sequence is CASSPSLAGRIGNEQFF. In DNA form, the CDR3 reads TGTGCCAGCAGTCCCTCGTTAGCGGGTCGAATTGGGAATGAGCAGTTCTTC.

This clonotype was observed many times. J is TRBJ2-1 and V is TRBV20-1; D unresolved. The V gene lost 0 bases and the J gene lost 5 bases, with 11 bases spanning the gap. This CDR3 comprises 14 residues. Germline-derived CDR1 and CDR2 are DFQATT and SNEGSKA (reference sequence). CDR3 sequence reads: CSARDRAENNEQFF. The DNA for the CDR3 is TGCAGTGCTAGAGATCGGGCAGAAAACAATGAGCAGTTCTTC.

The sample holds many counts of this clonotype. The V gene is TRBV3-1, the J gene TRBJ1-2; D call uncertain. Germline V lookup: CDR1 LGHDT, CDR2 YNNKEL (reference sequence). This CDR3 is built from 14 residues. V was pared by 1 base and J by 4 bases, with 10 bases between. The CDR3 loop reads CASSQAGRSYGYTF. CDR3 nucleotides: TGTGCCAGCAGCCAAGCCGGACGGAGCTATGGCTACACCTTC.

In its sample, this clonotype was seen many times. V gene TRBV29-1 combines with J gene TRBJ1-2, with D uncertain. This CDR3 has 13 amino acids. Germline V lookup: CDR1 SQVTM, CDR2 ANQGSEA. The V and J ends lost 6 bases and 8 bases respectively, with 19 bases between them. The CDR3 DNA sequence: TGCAGCGTAGGACGGTCGTTTTTGGAAGGCTACACCTTC. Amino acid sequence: CSVGRSFLEGYTF. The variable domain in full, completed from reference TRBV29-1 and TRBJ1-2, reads SAVISQKPSRDICQRGTSLTIQCQVDSQVTMMFWYRQQPGQSLTLIATANQGSEATYESGFVIDKFPISRPNLTFSTLTVSNMSPEDSSIYLCSVGRSFLEGYTFGSGTRLTVV.

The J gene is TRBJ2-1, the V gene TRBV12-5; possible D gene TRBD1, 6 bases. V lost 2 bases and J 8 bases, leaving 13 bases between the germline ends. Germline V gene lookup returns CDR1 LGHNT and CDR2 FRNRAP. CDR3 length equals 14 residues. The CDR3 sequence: CASGLRGDIDEQFF. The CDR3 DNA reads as TGTGCTAGTGGTTTGAGAGGGGACATTGATGAGCAGTTCTTC.

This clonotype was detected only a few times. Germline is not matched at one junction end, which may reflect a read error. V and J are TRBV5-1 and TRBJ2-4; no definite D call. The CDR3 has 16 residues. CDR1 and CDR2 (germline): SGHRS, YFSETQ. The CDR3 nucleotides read TGTGCCAGCAGCGCTTTAACTCTAGGGGCCAAAAACATTCAGTACTTC. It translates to CASSALTLGAKNIQYF.

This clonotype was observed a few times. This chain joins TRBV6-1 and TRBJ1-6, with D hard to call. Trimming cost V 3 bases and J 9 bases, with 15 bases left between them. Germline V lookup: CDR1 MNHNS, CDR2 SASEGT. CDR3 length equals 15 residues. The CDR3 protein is CASSDAGSEISPLHF. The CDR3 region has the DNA TGTGCCAGCAGTGATGCGGGGTCAGAGATTTCACCCCTCCACTTT.

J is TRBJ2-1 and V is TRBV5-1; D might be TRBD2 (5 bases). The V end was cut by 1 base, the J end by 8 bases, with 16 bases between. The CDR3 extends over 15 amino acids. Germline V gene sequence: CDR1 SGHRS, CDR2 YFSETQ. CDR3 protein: CASSLTPLALDEQFF. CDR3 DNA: TGCGCCAGCAGCTTGACTCCCCTAGCTTTGGATGAGCAGTTCTTC. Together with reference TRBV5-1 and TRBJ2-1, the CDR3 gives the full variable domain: KAGVTQTPRYLIKTRGQQVTLSCSPISGHRSVSWYQQTPGQGLQFLFEYFSETQRNKGNFPGRFSGRQFSNSRSEMNVSTLELGDSALYLCASSLTPLALDEQFFGPGTRLTVL.

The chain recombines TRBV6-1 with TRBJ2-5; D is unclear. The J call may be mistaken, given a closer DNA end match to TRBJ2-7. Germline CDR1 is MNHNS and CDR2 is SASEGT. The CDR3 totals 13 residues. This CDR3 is CASSEAAPSEQYF. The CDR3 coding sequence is TGTGCCAGCAGTGAAGCAGCGCCCTCCGAGCAGTACTTC.

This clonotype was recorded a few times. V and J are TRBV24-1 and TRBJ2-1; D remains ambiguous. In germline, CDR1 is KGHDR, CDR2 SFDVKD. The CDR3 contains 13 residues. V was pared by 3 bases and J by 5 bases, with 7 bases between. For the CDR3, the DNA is TGTGCCACCAGTGATGCAATAAACAATGAGCAGTTCTTC. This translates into CATSDAINNEQFF.

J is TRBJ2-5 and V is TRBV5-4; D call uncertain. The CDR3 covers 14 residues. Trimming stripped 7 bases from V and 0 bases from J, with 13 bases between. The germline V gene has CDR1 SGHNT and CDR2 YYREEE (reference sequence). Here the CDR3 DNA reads TGTGCCAGCGGGCGACTCGGGTACCAAGAGACCCAGTACTTC. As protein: CASGRLGYQETQYF.